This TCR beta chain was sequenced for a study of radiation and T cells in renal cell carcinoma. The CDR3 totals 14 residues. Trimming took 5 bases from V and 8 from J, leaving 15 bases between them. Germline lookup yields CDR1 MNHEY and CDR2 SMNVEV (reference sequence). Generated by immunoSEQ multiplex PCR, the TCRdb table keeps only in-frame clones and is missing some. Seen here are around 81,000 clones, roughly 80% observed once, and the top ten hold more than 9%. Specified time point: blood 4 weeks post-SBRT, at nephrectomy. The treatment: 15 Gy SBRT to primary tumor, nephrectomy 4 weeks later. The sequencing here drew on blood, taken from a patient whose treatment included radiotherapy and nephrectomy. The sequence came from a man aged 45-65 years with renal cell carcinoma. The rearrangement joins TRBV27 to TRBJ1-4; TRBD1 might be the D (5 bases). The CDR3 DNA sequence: TGTGCCAGCAGTCCCTGGGACTCGTTAGAAAAACTGTTTTTT. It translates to CASSPWDSLEKLFF.